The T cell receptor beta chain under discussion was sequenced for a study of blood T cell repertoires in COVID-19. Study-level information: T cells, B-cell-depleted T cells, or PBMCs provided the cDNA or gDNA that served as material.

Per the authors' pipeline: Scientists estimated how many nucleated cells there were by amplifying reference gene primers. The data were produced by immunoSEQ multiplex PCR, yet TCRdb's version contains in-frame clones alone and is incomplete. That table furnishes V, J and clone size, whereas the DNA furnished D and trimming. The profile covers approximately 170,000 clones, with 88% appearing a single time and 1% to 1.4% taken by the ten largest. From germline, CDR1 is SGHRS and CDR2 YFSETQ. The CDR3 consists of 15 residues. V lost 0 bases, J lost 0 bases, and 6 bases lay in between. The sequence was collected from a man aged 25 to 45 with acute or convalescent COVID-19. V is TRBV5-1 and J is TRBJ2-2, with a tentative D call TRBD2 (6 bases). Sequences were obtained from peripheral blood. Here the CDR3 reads CASSLASANTGELFF. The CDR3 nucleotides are TGCGCCAGCAGCTTGGCTAGCGCGAACACCGGGGAGCTGTTTTTT.